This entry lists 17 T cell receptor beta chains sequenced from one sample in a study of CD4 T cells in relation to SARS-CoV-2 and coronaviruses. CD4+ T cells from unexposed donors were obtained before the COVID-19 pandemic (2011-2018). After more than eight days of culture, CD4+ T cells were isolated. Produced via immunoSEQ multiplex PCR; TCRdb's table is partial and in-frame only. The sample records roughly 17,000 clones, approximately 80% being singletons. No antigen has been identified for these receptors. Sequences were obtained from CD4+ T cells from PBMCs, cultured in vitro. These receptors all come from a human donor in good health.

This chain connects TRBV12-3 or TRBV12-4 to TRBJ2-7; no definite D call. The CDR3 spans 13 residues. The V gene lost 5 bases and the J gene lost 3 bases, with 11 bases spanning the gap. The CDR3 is CASSISLGYEQYF. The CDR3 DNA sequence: TGTGCCAGCAGTATATCCCTCGGCTACGAGCAGTACTTC.

CDR3 residues: CASSVDGQDNEQFF. CDR3 DNA: TGTGCCAGCAGCGTAGATGGTCAGGATAATGAGCAGTTCTTC. The genes are TRBV9 and TRBJ2-1; D not certain. V was trimmed by 0 bases and J by 7 bases, leaving 11 bases between them. The CDR3 length is 14 residues. CDR1 and CDR2 (germline): SGDLS, YYNGEE.

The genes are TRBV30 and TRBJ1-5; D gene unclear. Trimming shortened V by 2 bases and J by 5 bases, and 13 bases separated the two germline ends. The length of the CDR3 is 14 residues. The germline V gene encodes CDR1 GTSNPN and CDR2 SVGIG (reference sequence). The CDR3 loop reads CAWSRGNVDQPQHF. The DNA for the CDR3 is TGTGCCTGGAGTCGGGGTAATGTAGATCAGCCCCAGCATTTT.

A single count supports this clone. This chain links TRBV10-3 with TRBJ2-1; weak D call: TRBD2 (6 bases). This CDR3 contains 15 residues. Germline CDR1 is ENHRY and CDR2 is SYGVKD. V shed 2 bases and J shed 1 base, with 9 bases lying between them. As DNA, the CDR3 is TGTGCCATCAGTGAGATGGGACTTTCCTACAATGAGCAGTTCTTC. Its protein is CAISEMGLSYNEQFF.

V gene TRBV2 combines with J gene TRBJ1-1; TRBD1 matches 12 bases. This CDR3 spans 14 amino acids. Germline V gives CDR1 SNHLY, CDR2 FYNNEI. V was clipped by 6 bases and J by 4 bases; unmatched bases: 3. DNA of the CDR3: TGTGCCAGCAGGGGACAGGGGGCTGTCACTGAAGCTTTCTTT. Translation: CASRGQGAVTEAFF. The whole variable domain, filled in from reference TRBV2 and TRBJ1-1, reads EPEVTQTPSHQVTQMGQEVILRCVPISNHLYFYWYRQILGQKVEFLVSFYNNEISEKSEIFDDQFSVERPDGSNFTLKIRSTKLEDSAMYFCASRGQGAVTEAFFGQGTRLTVV.

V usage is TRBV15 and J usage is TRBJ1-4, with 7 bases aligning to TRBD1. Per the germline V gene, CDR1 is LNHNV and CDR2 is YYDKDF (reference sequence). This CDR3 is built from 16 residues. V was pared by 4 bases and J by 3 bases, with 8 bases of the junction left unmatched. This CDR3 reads CATSIGKTGSNEKLFF. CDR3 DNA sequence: TGTGCCACCAGCATCGGGAAGACAGGGTCTAATGAAAAACTGTTTTTT.

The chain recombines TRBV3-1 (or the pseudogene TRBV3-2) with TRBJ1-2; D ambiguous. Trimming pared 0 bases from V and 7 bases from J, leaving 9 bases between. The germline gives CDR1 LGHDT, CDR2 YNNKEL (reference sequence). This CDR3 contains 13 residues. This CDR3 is CASSQDQVFGYTF. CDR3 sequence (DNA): TGTGCCAGCAGCCAAGATCAGGTCTTTGGCTACACCTTC.

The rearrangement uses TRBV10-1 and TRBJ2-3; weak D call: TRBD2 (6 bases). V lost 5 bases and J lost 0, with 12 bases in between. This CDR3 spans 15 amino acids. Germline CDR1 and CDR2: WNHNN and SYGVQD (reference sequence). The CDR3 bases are TGCGCCAGCAGTCGACTAGTCGGGAGCACAGATACGCAGTATTTT. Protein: CASSRLVGSTDTQYF.

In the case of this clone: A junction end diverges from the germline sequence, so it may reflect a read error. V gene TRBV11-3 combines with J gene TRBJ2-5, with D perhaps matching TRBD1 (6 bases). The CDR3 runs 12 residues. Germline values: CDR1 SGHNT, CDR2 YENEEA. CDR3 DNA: TGTGCCAGCAGCCAGAACGGACAGACTCTTCACTTC. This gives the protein CASSQNGQTLHF.

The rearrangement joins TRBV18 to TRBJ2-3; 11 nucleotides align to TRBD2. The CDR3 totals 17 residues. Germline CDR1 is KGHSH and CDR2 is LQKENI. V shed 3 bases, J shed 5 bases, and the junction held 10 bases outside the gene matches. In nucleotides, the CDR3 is TGTGCCAGCTCACCCGGACTAGCGGGTCCGCGTGGAGATACGCAGTATTTT. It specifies CASSPGLAGPRGDTQYF.

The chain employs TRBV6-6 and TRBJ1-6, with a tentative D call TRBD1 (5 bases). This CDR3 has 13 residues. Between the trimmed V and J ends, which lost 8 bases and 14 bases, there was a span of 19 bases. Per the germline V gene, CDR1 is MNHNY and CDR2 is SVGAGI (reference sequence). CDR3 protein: CASGEAGFVALHF. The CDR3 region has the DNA TGTGCCAGCGGCGAAGCAGGGTTTGTCGCCCTCCACTTT.

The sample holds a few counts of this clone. The DNA of the CDR3 is TGTGCCAGCAGGGACGGGACGGCCAATCAGCCCCAGCATTTT. This codes for CASRDGTANQPQHF. The chain couples TRBV5-8 to TRBJ1-5; a weak D match, TRBD1 (5 bases). Germline CDR1 SGHTS, CDR2 YDEGEE. This CDR3 spans 14 amino acids. V gave up 5 bases and J gave up 3 bases, with 12 bases separating them.

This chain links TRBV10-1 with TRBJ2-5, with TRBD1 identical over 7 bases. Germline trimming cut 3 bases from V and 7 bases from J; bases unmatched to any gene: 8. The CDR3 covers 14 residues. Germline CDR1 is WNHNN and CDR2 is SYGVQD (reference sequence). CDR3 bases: TGCGCCAGCAGTGACCGACAGGGAACCGGGACCCAGTACTTC. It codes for CASSDRQGTGTQYF.

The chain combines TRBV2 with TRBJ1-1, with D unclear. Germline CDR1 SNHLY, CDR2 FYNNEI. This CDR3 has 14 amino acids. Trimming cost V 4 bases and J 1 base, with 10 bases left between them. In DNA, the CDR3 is TGTGCCAGCAGTGGACCGATAACGAACACTGAAGCTTTCTTT. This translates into CASSGPITNTEAFF.

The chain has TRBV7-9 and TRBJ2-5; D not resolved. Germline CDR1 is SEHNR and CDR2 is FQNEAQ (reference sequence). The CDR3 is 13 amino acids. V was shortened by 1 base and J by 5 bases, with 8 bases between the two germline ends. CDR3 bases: TGTGCCAGCAGCTTAGACCTGGGGGAGACCCAGTACTTC. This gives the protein CASSLDLGETQYF.

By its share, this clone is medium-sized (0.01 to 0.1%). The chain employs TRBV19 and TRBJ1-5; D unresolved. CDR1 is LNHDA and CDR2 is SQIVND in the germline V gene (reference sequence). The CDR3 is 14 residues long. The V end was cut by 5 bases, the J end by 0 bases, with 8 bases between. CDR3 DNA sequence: TGTGCCAGTAGTGCCCCGGTTAGCAATCAGCCCCAGCATTTT. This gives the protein CASSAPVSNQPQHF.

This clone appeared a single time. The CDR3 DNA is TGTGCCAGCAGCCTAAGTTACCTAGCTAATGAGCAGTTCTTC. Its translation: CASSLSYLANEQFF. The chain carries TRBV7-3 and TRBJ2-1; perhaps TRBD2 as D (5 bases). The V gene lost 5 bases and the J gene lost 7 bases, with 15 bases spanning the gap. The length of the CDR3 is 14 residues. CDR1 and CDR2 (germline): SGHTA, FQGTGA.